The 26 T cell receptor beta chains listed next were all sequenced from one sample in a study of blood T cells in healthy people across ages. For the second PCR, which ran for 7 to 11 cycles, a sample-barcoded 5' primer and a J-beta primer mix were used. TCRdb reprocessed the 5' RACE reads with MiXCR, giving one entry per CDR3 protein. The table has hundreds of thousands of distinct CDR3 sequences, 30% to 45% seen once. The sample taken for sequencing was blood. The receptors were gathered from a man younger than 35 in good health.

In its sample, this clonotype was seen many times. The chain uses TRBV5-5 and TRBJ2-3, with TRBD1 matching 7 bases. CDR3 size: 15 residues. The germline gives CDR1 SGHKS, CDR2 YYEKEE (reference sequence). J was trimmed by 1 base and V by 4 bases; bases with no gene match: 6. The CDR3 reads CASSHRDSRTDTQYF. CDR3 nucleotide sequence: TGTGCCAGCAGCCACCGGGACAGTCGCACAGATACGCAGTATTTT.

This clonotype was picked up many times. V usage is TRBV2 and J usage is TRBJ2-3; 7 bases fit TRBD1. Germline trimming cut 4 bases from V and 2 bases from J; bases unmatched to any gene: 3. The CDR3 length is 14 residues. CDR1 and CDR2 from the germline V gene are SNHLY and FYNNEI. The CDR3 loop is CASSVQGITDTQYF. CDR3 DNA sequence: TGTGCCAGCAGTGTACAGGGGATCACAGATACGCAGTATTTT.

This clonotype has only one observation. This chain links TRBV20-1 with TRBJ2-5; D unclear. The germline V gene encodes CDR1 DFQATT and CDR2 SNEGSKA (reference sequence). The length of the CDR3 is 12 residues. As DNA, the CDR3 is TGCAGGGCTCCCCAGAGCGTGGAGACCCAGTACTTC. Translation gives CRAPQSVETQYF.

V is TRBV20-1 and J is TRBJ1-5, with D possibly being TRBD1 (6 bases). V lost 0 bases, J lost 7 bases, and 16 bases lay in between. The CDR3 loop spans 15 amino acids. Per the germline V gene, CDR1 is DFQATT and CDR2 is SNEGSKA (reference sequence). CDR3 nucleotide sequence: TGCAGTGCTAGAGATACCAGGGGCTTTGGGCAGCCCCAGCATTTT. It specifies CSARDTRGFGQPQHF.

This clonotype was observed a handful of times. V gene TRBV6-2 or TRBV6-3 combines with J gene TRBJ1-5; a weak D match, TRBD1 (6 bases). The V end was cut by 0 bases, the J end by 5 bases, with 17 bases between. There are 17 residues in the CDR3. In germline, CDR1 is MNHEY, CDR2 SVGEGT. CDR3 residues: CASSYSYVRGLDQPQHF. CDR3 DNA: TGTGCCAGCAGTTACTCCTACGTGAGGGGGTTGGATCAGCCCCAGCATTTT.

The chain is built from TRBV27 and TRBJ1-2, with D possibly being TRBD1 (5 bases). The V end was cut by 3 bases, the J end by 4 bases, with 15 bases between. Germline V gene lookup returns CDR1 MNHEY and CDR2 SMNVEV (reference sequence). The CDR3 extends over 15 amino acids. The CDR3 sequence is CASSLGGSTFYGYTF. In DNA form, the CDR3 reads TGTGCCAGCAGTTTGGGGGGTAGCACCTTCTATGGCTACACCTTC.

This clonotype appeared a few times. The genes are TRBV4-3 and TRBJ1-2, with TRBD1 matching over 9 bases. V gave up 2 bases and J gave up 8 bases; unmatched junction bases: 6. The germline gives CDR1 LGHNA, CDR2 YSLEER. CDR3 length: 14 residues. The CDR3 loop is CASSQPGQGRGYTF. CDR3 in DNA: TGCGCCAGCAGCCAACCGGGACAGGGTAGAGGCTACACCTTC.

This clonotype was detected only a few times. The J gene is TRBJ2-1, the V gene TRBV7-9; D is possibly TRBD2 (5 bases). CDR1 and CDR2 (germline): SEHNR, FQNEAQ (reference sequence). Trimming stripped 7 bases from V and 0 bases from J, with 13 bases between. This CDR3 comprises 15 residues. In nucleotides, the CDR3 is TGTGCCAGCATCTCCGGGGAAAGCTCCTACAATGAGCAGTTCTTC. As protein: CASISGESSYNEQFF.

This clonotype has ten or more counts. This chain joins TRBV4-1 and TRBJ1-2, with D perhaps matching TRBD1 (5 bases). V gave up 0 bases and J gave up 1 base, with 6 bases separating them. Germline V lookup: CDR1 MGHRA, CDR2 YSYEKL. This CDR3 is built from 14 residues. The CDR3 protein is CASSQDRGNYGYTF. The CDR3 bases are TGCGCCAGCAGCCAAGATAGGGGTAACTATGGCTACACCTTC.

This clonotype was counted a few times. A clone one base away is much larger, so this may be a read error. V gene TRBV4-3 combines with J gene TRBJ2-3; 9 bases are shared with TRBD2. The germline gives CDR1 LGHNA, CDR2 YSLEER. V trimming: 4 bases; J trimming: 0 bases; junction bases outside the gene matches: 8. CDR3 size: 17 residues. CDR3 amino acids: CASSRSSGVSSTDTQYF. CDR3 in DNA: TGCGCCAGCAGCCGGTCTAGCGGGGTGTCCAGCACAGATACGCAGTATTTT.

This clonotype was observed many times. The rearrangement joins TRBV20-1 to TRBJ2-3; weak D call: TRBD1 (6 bases). V was trimmed by 5 bases and J by 1 base, leaving 13 bases between them. CDR1 is DFQATT and CDR2 is SNEGSKA in the germline V gene (reference sequence). This CDR3 has 14 residues. The CDR3 DNA reads TGCAGTGCTTTGGACAGTCGGGGCACAGATACGCAGTATTTT. This gives the protein CSALDSRGTDTQYF.

V usage is TRBV6-5 and J usage is TRBJ2-1, with D maybe TRBD2 (6 bases). With 2 bases removed from V and 7 bases from J, the gap between germline ends came to 12 bases. CDR1 and CDR2 from the germline V gene are MNHEY and SVGAGI. This CDR3 is 14 amino acids long. In nucleotides, the CDR3 is TGTGCCAGCAGTTACGGGACTGGAAAAAATGAGCAGTTCTTC. Amino acid sequence: CASSYGTGKNEQFF.

The chain employs TRBV13 and TRBJ2-5; no firm D call. The CDR3 spans 16 residues. V gave up 0 bases and J gave up 1 base, with 12 bases separating them. Per germline, CDR1 PRHDT and CDR2 FYEKMQ (reference sequence). The CDR3 DNA is TGTGCCAGCAGCTTAGGCCCAGGTCCGATCCAAGAGACCCAGTACTTC. This codes for CASSLGPGPIQETQYF.

This clonotype was observed a handful of times. The V call is TRBV27, the J call TRBJ2-3; TRBD1 aligns across 8 bases. CDR3 length: 16 amino acids. Germline trimming cut 5 bases from V and 0 bases from J; bases unmatched to any gene: 7. Germline V gives CDR1 MNHEY, CDR2 SMNVEV (reference sequence). The CDR3, as DNA: TGTGCCAGCAGTCTATACGGACAGGGAAGCACAGATACGCAGTATTTT. Encoded protein: CASSLYGQGSTDTQYF.

This clonotype was recorded a few times. This chain uses TRBV12-3 or TRBV12-4 with TRBJ2-4; 7 nucleotides match TRBD1. Judging by the DNA end, TRBJ2-7 fits better; the J call may be wrong. The CDR3 loop spans 15 amino acids. CDR3 in amino acids: CASSPLTGRVAEQYF. Written as DNA, the CDR3 is TGTGCCAGCAGTCCCCTGACAGGGCGAGTAGCCGAGCAGTACTTC.

The chain is built from TRBV4-3 and TRBJ1-6; D is uncertain. V dropped 1 base and J dropped 5 bases, with 3 bases sitting between them. CDR3 length: 13 residues. Germline CDR1 reads LGHNA; CDR2 reads YSLEER. The CDR3 protein is CASSQGNNSPLHF. The CDR3 DNA is TGCGCCAGCAGCCAAGGGAATAATTCACCCCTCCACTTT.

This clonotype was observed at least ten times. The V gene is TRBV9, the J gene TRBJ2-1; 11 positions agree with TRBD1. Trimming at V came to 7 bases and at J to 9 bases, leaving 9 bases not matched to a gene. The CDR3 totals 14 residues. Per the germline V gene, CDR1 is SGDLS and CDR2 is YYNGEE. The CDR3 DNA reads TGTGCCAGCGCTGGGACAGGGGGTTGGGCTGAGCAGTTCTTC. Translating it yields CASAGTGGWAEQFF.

The CDR3 sequence: CASKVHRTGPTEAFF. DNA for the CDR3: TGTGCCAGCAAGGTCCACCGGACAGGGCCGACTGAAGCTTTCTTT. The chain is built from TRBV2 and TRBJ1-1; 8 bases line up with TRBD1. V trimming: 7 bases; J trimming: 5 bases; junction bases outside the gene matches: 12. Germline V CDR1 and CDR2: SNHLY, FYNNEI. CDR3 length equals 15 residues.

This clonotype showed up just once. A read error may explain this, as a much larger clone is one base away. The chain is built from TRBV12-3 or TRBV12-4 and TRBJ1-2; the D gene is possibly TRBD1 (5 bases). The CDR3 covers 14 residues. The CDR3 is CASRGDGSNYGHTF. CDR3 bases: TGTGCCAGCAGGGGGGACGGGAGCAACTATGGCCACACCTTC.

The chain couples TRBV10-3 to TRBJ2-6; D not resolved. This CDR3 contains 14 residues. Germline V gene lookup returns CDR1 ENHRY and CDR2 SYGVKD. The V gene lost 4 bases and the J gene lost 5 bases, with 9 bases spanning the gap. DNA for the CDR3: TGTGCCATCAGTGGTTCCGATCGGGCCAACGTCCTGACTTTC. Its translation is CAISGSDRANVLTF.

This clonotype was picked up a small number of times. Here the CDR3 DNA reads TGTGCCAGCAGTTTCCCTGACAAGGTTGGCGAGCAGTACTTC. It yields the protein CASSFPDKVGEQYF. The chain combines TRBV27 with TRBJ2-7; D call uncertain. Germline V gives CDR1 MNHEY, CDR2 SMNVEV (reference sequence). CDR3 length: 14 residues. V lost 3 bases, J lost 6 bases, and 15 bases lay in between.

Turning to this clonotype: A read error may be the cause here, since a much bigger clone is one base away. The gene calls are TRBV10-3 and TRBJ2-1, with D uncertain. Per germline, CDR1 ENHRY and CDR2 SYGVKD. The CDR3 extends over 14 amino acids. V lost 4 bases, J lost 10 bases, and 17 bases lay in between. DNA for the CDR3: TGTGCCATCAGTGCGGACCTCTTGACCTACGAGCAGTTCTTC. Translated: CAISADLLTYEQFF.

The CDR3 nucleotides are TGCGCCAGCAGCCAAGAAAAGAGCCGGGGGACAGATACGCAGTATTTT. Translation gives CASSQEKSRGTDTQYF. This sequence joins TRBV4-1 and TRBJ2-3, with D perhaps matching TRBD2 (6 bases). This CDR3 spans 16 amino acids. V was shortened by 0 bases and J by 3 bases, with 13 bases between the two germline ends. Germline V gene data show CDR1 as MGHRA and CDR2 as YSYEKL.

The chain has TRBV12-3 or TRBV12-4 and TRBJ2-5; possibly TRBD2 for D (5 bases). This CDR3 is built from 14 residues. With 6 bases removed from V and 7 bases from J, the gap between germline ends came to 18 bases. CDR3 DNA: TGTGCCAGCAGACTCGACACAGCGGCGGGGACCCAGTACTTC. Its protein is CASRLDTAAGTQYF.

Note on this clonotype: A read error may be the cause here, since a much bigger clone is one base away. The V call is TRBV7-8, the J call TRBJ2-1; D is undetermined. The germline gives CDR1 SGHVS, CDR2 FQNEAQ. CDR3 length equals 13 residues. V was pared by 5 bases and J by 10 bases, with 15 bases between. The DNA of the CDR3 is TGTGCCAGCAGCCCCGTGGACGAACACGAGCAGTTCTTC. Translation: CASSPVDEHEQFF.

This clonotype came up a few times. The rearrangement joins TRBV20-1 to TRBJ1-2; no definite D call. This CDR3 is built from 8 residues. CDR1 DFQATT and CDR2 SNEGSKA come from the germline V gene (reference sequence). The CDR3: CRGGGYTF. The CDR3, as DNA: TGCAGAGGCGGGGGCTACACCTTC.